The sequence of this T cell receptor (beta chain) was determined in a study of spatial heterogeneity in lung cancer. The V gene's germline CDR1 is SNHLY and CDR2 FYNNEI. Between the trimmed V and J ends, which lost 5 bases and 5 bases, there was a span of 10 bases. This CDR3 is 13 amino acids long. As concerns this clonotype: Its antigen is still unknown. This beta chain is a stray read from a library made for alpha chains; its abundance is not meaningful.

Notes on the study in general: Ubiquitous expanded tumor TCRs were seen in blood more at resection than at follow-up.

Time point indicated: sample taken at primary tumor resection. Whole RNA from tumor, nontumor lung or frozen PBMC was sequenced unsorted. Single TCR cDNA molecules each had their own unique molecular identifier. Each CDR3 protein gets one entry after TCRdb re-called the 5' RACE reads with MiXCR. The table records over 4,000 distinct CDR3 sequences, about 23% of them present only once. The rearrangement uses TRBV2 and TRBJ2-1; no clear D. The source of this sequence is a female donor with early-stage non-small cell lung cancer. This sample comprised PBMCs, obtained at surgery. CDR3 sequence (DNA): TGTGCCAGCAGTCCCTCCTTAGACAATGAGCAGTTCTTC. Amino acids: CASSPSLDNEQFF.